This TCR beta chain appears in the sequencing data of a study of T-cell reconstitution after alpha-beta-depleted transplantation in children (dated by TCRdb to about 2016). For context, the study as a whole: Using TCR repertoire profiling, the study quantitatively followed how T-cell immune reconstitution unfolded in children after TCRalphabeta/CD19-depleted allogeneic hematopoietic cell transplantation.

This clonotype has more than one count but fewer than ten. The antigen this receptor binds is unknown. Base-call qualities are not available, and no considerably larger clone is one nucleotide away. From the cysteine up to the phenylalanine, the CDR3 has a length of 14 residues. Only the CDR3 region is kept as DNA, spanning 42 bases read in frame from base 1. Relative to germline, V is missing 7 bases and J is missing 8 bases, with 4 bases of the junction outside any gene match. Per the germline V gene (reference sequence), SGHAT is the CDR1 and FQDESV is the CDR2. Library prep was done by PCR. The listed sequencing device is Illumina HiSeq 2500. Molecular barcoding was employed in the preparation of TCR libraries, with unique molecular identifiers being used to normalize TCRbeta repertoire quantification. TCRdb reworked the public reads: Q25 trimming with fastp, MiXCR clone assembly, productive beta chains retained. CDR3 protein sequences are deduplicated, and each keeps its most common genes and DNA. Present in this sample are some 490,000 distinct CDR3 sequences, around 12% of which were seen just once. Under 7% of the sample is taken by the ten largest.

This sequence uses TRBV11-1 and TRBJ2-1, with 14 central nucleotides matching TRBD2. Here the sequenced sample was PBMCs from the stem cell graft donor, taken from the stem cell graft. This receptor was obtained from a human donor who donated a stem cell graft to a child with combined immunodeficiency. The CDR3 reads CASIGTSGSYEQFF. The DNA reads TGTGCCAGCATCGGGACTAGCGGGAGTTATGAGCAGTTCTTC. The reference TRBV11-1 and TRBJ2-1 proteins fill in what lies around the CDR3, so the full variable domain reads EAEVAQSPRYKITEKSQAVAFWCDPISGHATLYWYRQILGQGPELLVQFQDESVVDDSQLPKDRFSAERLKGVDSTLKIQPAELGDSAMYLCASIGTSGSYEQFFGPGTRLTVL.